This note documents a single T cell receptor beta chain sequence. What it binds is not known. PCR involved 60 Vbeta and 13 Jbeta primers. TCRdb's copy holds only in-frame clones and misses some; the assay was immunoSEQ multiplex PCR. The table shows approximately 190,000 clones, with around 73% occurring only once. This sample is part of a study of cytomegalovirus exposure and HLA in healthy donors. Findings of the study overall: The presence/absence work took it that sequencing depth was about the same across donors.

Germline V gene data show CDR1 as SGHRS and CDR2 as YFSETQ. This CDR3 has 15 amino acids. Trimming removed 4 bases from V and 2 bases from J; junction bases left unmatched: 8. The chain links TRBV5-1 to TRBJ2-7; 8 positions match TRBD1. This TCR derives from a woman aged 30 to 39 in good health and CMV-seropositive. The sample was PBMCs. The CDR3 here is CASSITPGQAYEQYF. The CDR3 DNA reads TGCGCCAGCAGCATAACGCCGGGACAGGCCTACGAGCAGTACTTC.